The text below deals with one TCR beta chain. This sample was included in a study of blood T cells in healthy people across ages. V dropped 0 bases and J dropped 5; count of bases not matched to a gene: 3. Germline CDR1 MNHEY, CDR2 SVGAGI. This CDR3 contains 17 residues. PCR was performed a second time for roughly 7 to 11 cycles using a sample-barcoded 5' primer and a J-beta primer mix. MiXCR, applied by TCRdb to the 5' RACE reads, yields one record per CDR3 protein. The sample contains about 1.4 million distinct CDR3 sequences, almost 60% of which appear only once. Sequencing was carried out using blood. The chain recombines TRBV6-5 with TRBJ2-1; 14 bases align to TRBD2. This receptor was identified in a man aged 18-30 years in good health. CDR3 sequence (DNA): TGTGCCAGCAGTTACTCGACTAGCGGGAGGGGGAACAATGAGCAGTTCTTC. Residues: CASSYSTSGRGNNEQFF.